This T cell receptor (beta chain) comes out of a study of T cells in Graves' hyperthyroidism and ophthalmopathy. Study overall: The authors collected peripheral blood at initial diagnosis, before any treatment.

Overall study results and limits: Most thyroid clonotypes with frequency above 0.001 were detected in blood.

This clonotype was observed many times. The antigen is unknown. The study excluded patients with uncontrolled infection, other autoimmune disease, pregnancy or lactation. Isolation of PBMCs was performed on 8.5 to 10 ml fresh peripheral blood. The CDR3 contains 13 residues. V was trimmed by 2 bases and J by 6 bases, leaving 10 bases between them. Germline lookup yields CDR1 DFQATT and CDR2 SNEGSKA (reference sequence). Amplification yielded TCR beta CDR3 regions, with RNA transcripts as the source. When the TCR CDR3 underwent first-round RT-PCR, the HTBI primer set was used. TCRdb re-derived calls from the multiplex PCR reads in MiXCR, one entry per CDR3 protein. The table records about 480,000 distinct CDR3 sequences, around 22% of them present only once.

Sequenced sample: blood. The V call is TRBV20-1, the J call TRBJ2-2; a weak D match, TRBD1 (6 bases). The TCR was taken from a young woman with Graves' ophthalmopathy. The CDR3 region is CSARTGLPGELFF. CDR3 DNA: TGCAGTGCTAGAACAGGGTTGCCCGGGGAGCTGTTTTTT.